The following is a TCR beta chain sequence with its context. What it binds is unknown. This sample was taken from a study of cytomegalovirus exposure and HLA in healthy donors. Looking at the study overall: Across almost 400 genotyped donors, roughly 85% landed in the Caucasian-associated ancestry cluster.

PCR primers comprised 60 Vbeta and 13 Jbeta primers. Produced via immunoSEQ multiplex PCR; TCRdb's table is partial and in-frame only. The sample yields under 130,000 clones, 75% to 85% seen once. Study findings and constraints: The authors later linked a missense DCLRE1C variant to TCR beta V- and J-gene trimming. Among TCR beta chains, those listed as cytomegalovirus-associated numbered about 160.

The specimen was PBMCs. The sequence was obtained from a man aged 18 to 29 in good health and CMV-seronegative.

The CDR3 nucleotides read TGTGCCAGCAGTTACGCTAGCGCCTCCTACGAGCAGTACTTC. The encoded protein is CASSYASASYEQYF. V is TRBV6-5 and J is TRBJ2-7; D might be TRBD2 (6 bases). CDR1 and CDR2 (germline): MNHEY, SVGAGI. V lost 2 bases, J lost 0 bases, and 8 bases lay in between. This CDR3 spans 14 amino acids.